Below, one T cell receptor beta chain is given with its context. The sample originates from a study of blood T cell repertoires in COVID-19. At the level of the study: The origin of the acute and convalescent COVID-19 samples was the United States, Italy and Spain.

With 7 bases removed from V and 2 bases from J, the gap between germline ends came to 11 bases. The CDR3 sequence is 13 residues long. Germline lookup yields CDR1 MNHEY and CDR2 SVGAGI. In the original workflow: Amplification with reference gene primers provided the estimates of nucleated cell counts. The protocol was immunoSEQ multiplex PCR, while the TCRdb copy is restricted to in-frame clones and leaves out a portion. The V and J calls and clone size come from that table; D and trimming were worked out from the DNA. The profile shows 150,000 to 200,000 clones, 85% of them singletons. Sequenced material: peripheral blood. The chain uses TRBV6-5 and TRBJ1-2, with D uncertain. This clonotype was obtained from a human donor with acute or convalescent COVID-19. The donor label of this sample is uncertain. CDR3 residues: CASTLQSNYGYTF. CDR3 DNA sequence: TGTGCCAGCACCCTCCAGTCCAACTATGGCTACACCTTC.